The TCR beta chain under discussion was sequenced for a study of blood T cells in healthy people across ages. This clonotype came up many times. Sample-barcoded 5' priming and a J-beta primer mix drove a second PCR of roughly 7 to 11 cycles. MiXCR, run by TCRdb on the 5' RACE reads, gives a single entry per CDR3 protein. Found here are hundreds of thousands of distinct CDR3 sequences, 53% of them singletons; the top ten hold approximately 40%. V was clipped by 0 bases and J by 0 bases, with 16 bases between them. Germline V lookup: CDR1 SGDLS, CDR2 YYNGEE. The CDR3 contains 19 residues. Sequenced material: blood. This receptor was taken from a man of 80 years or more in good health. J is TRBJ2-6 and V is TRBV9; a weak D match, TRBD1 (6 bases). The CDR3 protein is CASSVGARTASSGANVLTF. The CDR3 nucleotides are TGTGCCAGCAGCGTAGGCGCCCGGACAGCCAGCTCTGGGGCCAACGTCCTGACTTTC.